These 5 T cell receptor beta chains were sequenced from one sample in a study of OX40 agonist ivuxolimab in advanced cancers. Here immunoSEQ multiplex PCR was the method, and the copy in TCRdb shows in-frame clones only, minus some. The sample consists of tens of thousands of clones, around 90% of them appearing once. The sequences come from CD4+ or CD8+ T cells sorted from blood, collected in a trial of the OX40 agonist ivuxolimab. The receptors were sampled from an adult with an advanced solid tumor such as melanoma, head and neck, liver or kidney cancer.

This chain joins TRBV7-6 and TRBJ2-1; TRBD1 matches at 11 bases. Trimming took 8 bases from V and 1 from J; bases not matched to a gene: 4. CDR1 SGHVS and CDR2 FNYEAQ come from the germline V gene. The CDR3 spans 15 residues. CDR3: CASGRDRGSYNEQFF. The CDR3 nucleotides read TGTGCCAGCGGACGGGACAGGGGGTCCTACAATGAGCAGTTCTTC.

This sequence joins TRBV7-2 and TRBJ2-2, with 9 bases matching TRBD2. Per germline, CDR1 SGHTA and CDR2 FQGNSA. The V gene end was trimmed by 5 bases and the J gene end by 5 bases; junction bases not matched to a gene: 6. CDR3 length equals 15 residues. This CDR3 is CASSARGGNTGELFF. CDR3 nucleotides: TGTGCCAGCAGCGCGCGGGGGGGCAATACCGGGGAGCTGTTTTTT.

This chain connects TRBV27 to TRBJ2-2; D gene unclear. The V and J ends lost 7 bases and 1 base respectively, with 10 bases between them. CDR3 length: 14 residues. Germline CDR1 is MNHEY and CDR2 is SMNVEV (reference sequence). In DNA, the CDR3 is TGTGCCAGCAAGCAACAGCAGAACACCGGGGAGCTGTTTTTT. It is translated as CASKQQQNTGELFF.

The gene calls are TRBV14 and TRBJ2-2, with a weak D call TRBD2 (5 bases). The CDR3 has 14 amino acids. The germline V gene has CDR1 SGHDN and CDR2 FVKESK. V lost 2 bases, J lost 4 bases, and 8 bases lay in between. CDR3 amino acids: CASSQRAGTGELFF. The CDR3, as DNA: TGTGCCAGCAGCCAACGGGCGGGCACCGGGGAGCTGTTTTTT.

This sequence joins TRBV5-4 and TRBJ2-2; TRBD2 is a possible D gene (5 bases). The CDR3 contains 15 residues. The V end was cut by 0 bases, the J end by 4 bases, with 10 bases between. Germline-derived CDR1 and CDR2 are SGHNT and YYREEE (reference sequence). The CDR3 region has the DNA TGTGCCAGCAGCTTGGTAGTGGGGAGCACCGGGGAGCTGTTTTTT. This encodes CASSLVVGSTGELFF.